These 24 T cell receptor beta chains were all obtained from the same sample, sequenced in a study of radiation and T cells in renal cell carcinoma. Documented time point: baseline pretreatment blood. Sample treatment: 15 Gy SBRT to primary tumor, nephrectomy 4 weeks later. Repertoires were generated with immunoSEQ multiplex PCR, while TCRdb's copy carries only in-frame clones and drops some. The repertoire holds about 49,000 clones, with 83% as singletons. Sequencing used blood, obtained from a patient whose treatment included radiotherapy and nephrectomy. These TCRs come from a woman in her seventies with renal cell carcinoma.

V is TRBV10-3 and J is TRBJ2-7; TRBD2 is a possible D gene (7 bases). CDR1 is ENHRY, CDR2 SYGVKD, per germline. V lost 2 bases, J lost 2 bases, and 16 bases lay in between. This CDR3 region has 16 residues. In DNA, the CDR3 is TGTGCCATCAGTGAGGCTGCGGGGGCTTCTCCCTACGAGCAGTACTTC. This sequence encodes CAISEAAGASPYEQYF.

The rearrangement joins TRBV10-3 to TRBJ2-2; no definite D call. The germline V gene encodes CDR1 ENHRY and CDR2 SYGVKD. The CDR3 consists of 15 residues. Trimming took 2 bases from V and 2 from J, leaving 9 bases between them. The CDR3 sequence is CAISERDTNTGELFF. CDR3 bases: TGTGCCATCAGTGAGCGTGACACCAACACCGGGGAGCTGTTTTTT.

V gene TRBV2 combines with J gene TRBJ2-7; D gene unclear. Trimming pared 6 bases from V and 5 bases from J, leaving 14 bases between. From germline, CDR1 is SNHLY and CDR2 FYNNEI. This CDR3 is built from 13 residues. The CDR3, as DNA: TGTGCCAGCAGGCAGGCATGGGCTAACGAGCAGTACTTC. It specifies CASRQAWANEQYF. The entire variable domain, with the rest obtained from reference TRBV2 and TRBJ2-7, is as follows: EPEVTQTPSHQVTQMGQEVILRCVPISNHLYFYWYRQILGQKVEFLVSFYNNEISEKSEIFDDQFSVERPDGSNFTLKIRSTKLEDSAMYFCASRQAWANEQYFGPGTRLTVT.

The rearrangement uses TRBV13 and TRBJ2-1; the D gene is possibly TRBD1 (6 bases). Germline-derived CDR1 and CDR2 are PRHDT and FYEKMQ (reference sequence). This CDR3 is 15 amino acids long. Deletions cut 8 bases from V and 1 base from J, with 15 bases between. CDR3: CASGQQGPSYNEQFF. The CDR3 region has the DNA TGTGCCAGCGGACAACAGGGACCATCCTACAATGAGCAGTTCTTC.

The V and J genes are TRBV5-5 and TRBJ2-3; D is ambiguous. This CDR3 is 15 amino acids long. The germline CDR1 and CDR2 sequences are SGHKS and YYEKEE (reference sequence). V was shortened by 0 bases and J by 0 bases, with 8 bases between the two germline ends. CDR3 protein: CASSLVGESTDTQYF. For the CDR3, the DNA is TGTGCCAGCAGCTTGGTCGGAGAGAGCACAGATACGCAGTATTTT.

The chain carries TRBV27 and TRBJ1-2, with D possibly matching TRBD1 (5 bases). The germline V and J ends were trimmed by 0 bases and 5 bases, with 13 bases remaining between them. The CDR3 has 15 amino acids. Germline V gene data show CDR1 as MNHEY and CDR2 as SMNVEV (reference sequence). The CDR3 region is CASSLSQGGWYGYTF. The CDR3 DNA follows: TGTGCCAGCAGTTTATCCCAGGGTGGATGGTATGGCTACACCTTC.

V is TRBV9 and J is TRBJ2-2; D is undetermined. The V gene lost 4 bases and the J gene lost 0 bases, with 13 bases spanning the gap. CDR1 and CDR2 from the germline V gene are SGDLS and YYNGEE. The CDR3 totals 16 residues. CDR3 sequence reads: CASSNHEESNTGELFF. The DNA of the CDR3 is TGTGCCAGCAGCAACCATGAGGAGTCGAACACCGGGGAGCTGTTTTTT.

The chain combines TRBV6-1 with TRBJ2-7; TRBD1 matches 9 bases. V shed 7 bases, J shed 4 bases, and the junction held 5 bases outside the gene matches. Germline V gene lookup returns CDR1 MNHNS and CDR2 SASEGT. This CDR3 region has 13 residues. The CDR3 nucleotides read TGTGCCAGCAACCCGGACAGGGGATACGAGCAGTACTTC. Translation gives CASNPDRGYEQYF.

The chain employs TRBV19 and TRBJ2-3, with a possible D match to TRBD1 (5 bases). V dropped 1 base and J dropped 0 bases, with 5 bases sitting between them. CDR3 length equals 14 residues. Germline loops: CDR1 LNHDA, CDR2 SQIVND (reference sequence). The CDR3 is CASSIGGSTDTQYF. The CDR3 DNA reads TGTGCCAGTAGTATAGGGGGCAGCACAGATACGCAGTATTTT.

J is TRBJ2-1 and V is TRBV29-1; D is uncertain. V lost 1 base to trimming and J lost 3 bases, with 10 bases between them. This CDR3 is 14 amino acids long. Germline-derived CDR1 and CDR2 are SQVTM and ANQGSEA. CDR3 sequence: CSVEGHSNYNEQFF. The CDR3 DNA reads TGCAGCGTTGAAGGACACTCAAACTACAATGAGCAGTTCTTC.

V is TRBV7-2 and J is TRBJ2-7, with 8 bases fitting TRBD1. The CDR3 is 16 residues long. Germline V gene lookup returns CDR1 SGHTA and CDR2 FQGNSA. V gave up 6 bases and J gave up 6 bases; unmatched junction bases: 16. The CDR3 spells CASSDLGQGISGEQYF. The CDR3 DNA reads TGTGCCAGCAGTGACCTCGGACAGGGAATTTCCGGCGAGCAGTACTTC.

Here the CDR3 reads CASRVNRGLGDEKLFF. The CDR3 DNA is TGTGCCAGCAGAGTTAACAGGGGGCTGGGGGACGAAAAACTGTTTTTT. The chain combines TRBV27 with TRBJ1-4, with 9 bases aligning to TRBD1. Losses at the gene ends were 6 bases for V and 8 bases for J; bases not matched to a gene: 13. This CDR3 is 16 amino acids long. Germline loops: CDR1 MNHEY, CDR2 SMNVEV (reference sequence). Full variable domain (remainder filled in from reference TRBV27 and TRBJ1-4): EAQVTQNPRYLITVTGKKLTVTCSQNMNHEYMSWYRQDPGLGLRQIYYSMNVEVTDKGDVPEGYKVSRKEKRNFPLILESPSPNQTSLYFCASRVNRGLGDEKLFFGSGTQLSVL.

The chain has TRBV27 and TRBJ1-5; TRBD1 matches 7 bases. V shed 5 bases, J shed 5 bases, and the junction held 6 bases outside the gene matches. CDR1 and CDR2 from the germline V gene are MNHEY and SMNVEV (reference sequence). The CDR3 loop spans 14 amino acids. The CDR3 loop is CASSPRGLYQPQHF. The CDR3 coding sequence is TGTGCCAGCAGTCCAAGGGGGCTCTATCAGCCCCAGCATTTT.

V usage is TRBV5-1 and J usage is TRBJ2-1; TRBD1 matches 8 bases. The CDR3 consists of 16 residues. From germline, CDR1 is SGHRS and CDR2 YFSETQ. V shed 1 base, J shed 10 bases, and the junction held 13 bases outside the gene matches. The CDR3 region has the DNA TGCGCCAGCAGCTTGCCTTCGACAGGGGCGCCAGGGGAGCAGTTCTTC. Its protein product is CASSLPSTGAPGEQFF. Drawing the rest from reference TRBV5-1 and TRBJ2-1, the complete variable domain is KAGVTQTPRYLIKTRGQQVTLSCSPISGHRSVSWYQQTPGQGLQFLFEYFSETQRNKGNFPGRFSGRQFSNSRSEMNVSTLELGDSALYLCASSLPSTGAPGEQFFGPGTRLTVL.

CDR3 sequence reads: CASSRLLAGERNEQFF. Written as DNA, the CDR3 is TGTGCCAGCAGCAGACTCCTAGCGGGGGAAAGGAATGAGCAGTTCTTC. This chain uses TRBV6-6 with TRBJ2-1; TRBD2 agrees at 10 bases. The CDR3 is 16 amino acids. Germline-derived CDR1 and CDR2 are MNHNY and SVGAGI (reference sequence). V lost 6 bases to trimming and J lost 7 bases; unmatched junction nucleotides: 12.

J is TRBJ1-4 and V is TRBV7-2; a weak D match, TRBD1 (6 bases). Germline CDR1 and CDR2: SGHTA and FQGNSA. The CDR3 consists of 17 residues. Trimming cost V 1 base and J 8 bases, with 20 bases left between them. CDR3 in DNA: TGTGCCAGCAGCTTAGGTCTTTCCGGGGGCGTGCGGGAAAAACTGTTTTTT. As protein: CASSLGLSGGVREKLFF.

The chain carries TRBV27 and TRBJ2-5; 8 bases are a match to TRBD2. CDR3 length: 15 amino acids. CDR1 is MNHEY, CDR2 SMNVEV, per germline (reference sequence). Unmatched junction bases numbered 10, after V lost 4 bases and J lost 6 bases. The CDR3 protein is CASSYTSGAIQTQYF. DNA of the CDR3: TGTGCCAGCAGTTATACTAGCGGAGCCATTCAGACCCAGTACTTC.

The chain joins TRBV5-1 to TRBJ2-7, with D possibly being TRBD1 (6 bases). The CDR3 sequence is 12 residues long. Looked up from germline, CDR1 is SGHRS and CDR2 is YFSETQ. V gave up 3 bases and J gave up 3 bases, with 7 bases separating them. CDR3 residues: CASSWDNYEQYF. In DNA, the CDR3 is TGCGCCAGCAGCTGGGACAACTACGAGCAGTACTTC.

This chain connects TRBV15 to TRBJ2-7; 9 positions match TRBD2. Trimming took 0 bases from V and 2 from J; bases not matched to a gene: 8. CDR3 length equals 17 residues. From germline, CDR1 is LNHNV and CDR2 YYDKDF (reference sequence). The CDR3 sequence is CATSRDKAGGTAYEQYF. The CDR3 DNA sequence: TGTGCCACCAGCAGAGACAAAGCGGGGGGCACGGCCTACGAGCAGTACTTC.

The V gene is TRBV19, the J gene TRBJ1-1; unclear D gene. The V and J ends lost 1 base and 5 bases respectively, with 14 bases between them. This CDR3 has 15 amino acids. Per the germline V gene, CDR1 is LNHDA and CDR2 is SQIVND (reference sequence). CDR3 DNA sequence: TGTGCCAGTAGTATAGGCACAAACATAAGGACTGAAGCTTTCTTT. Its protein product is CASSIGTNIRTEAFF.

The rearrangement links TRBV27 to TRBJ1-1, with D possibly matching TRBD1 (6 bases). This CDR3 comprises 17 residues. Between the trimmed V and J ends, which lost 4 bases and 1 base, there was a span of 19 bases. CDR1 and CDR2 (germline): MNHEY, SMNVEV (reference sequence). For the CDR3, the DNA is TGTGCCAGCAGTTCGTTGGGGGCGGGCAGCCAGAACACTGAAGCTTTCTTT. Its translation: CASSSLGAGSQNTEAFF.

The chain couples TRBV19 to TRBJ2-1, with unresolved D. This CDR3 contains 14 residues. Per the germline V gene, CDR1 is LNHDA and CDR2 is SQIVND (reference sequence). V was trimmed by 1 base and J by 2 bases, leaving 6 bases between them. CDR3 residues: CASSIGAAYNEQFF. The CDR3 nucleotides read TGTGCCAGTAGTATAGGAGCAGCCTACAATGAGCAGTTCTTC.

The chain uses TRBV7-8 and TRBJ1-2; the match to TRBD1 covers 9 bases. From germline, CDR1 is SGHVS and CDR2 FQNEAQ. This CDR3 comprises 15 residues. Unmatched junction bases numbered 6, after V lost 5 bases and J lost 2 bases. CDR3 nucleotides: TGTGCCAGCAGCCGGGGACAGGGATCGAACTATGGCTACACCTTC. Residues: CASSRGQGSNYGYTF.

This chain connects TRBV6-6 to TRBJ1-2, with D possibly being TRBD1 (6 bases). From germline, CDR1 is MNHNY and CDR2 SVGAGI (reference sequence). V dropped 8 bases and J dropped 2 bases, with 15 bases sitting between them. The CDR3 totals 14 residues. The CDR3 coding sequence is TGTGCCAGCCGGGAAACAGGGCTGAACTATGGCTACACCTTC. This sequence encodes CASRETGLNYGYTF.